The 30 T cell receptor beta chains listed next were all sequenced from one sample in a study of blood T cell repertoires in COVID-19. Only in-frame clones appear in the TCRdb table, and some are missing; sequencing was by immunoSEQ multiplex PCR. Of a few hundred thousand clones listed, over 75% are singletons. The sample was peripheral blood. The source is a man aged 50 or older with acute or convalescent COVID-19.

This clone was recorded once. This same CDR3 is encoded by further DNA sequences in the sample. This chain links TRBV18 with TRBJ1-2; 7 bases match TRBD1. Germline trimming cut 6 bases from V and 2 bases from J; bases unmatched to any gene: 6. This CDR3 contains 14 residues. Germline lookup yields CDR1 KGHSH and CDR2 LQKENI. The CDR3 sequence is CASSPPTGNYGYTF. As DNA, the CDR3 is TGTGCCAGCTCGCCCCCGACAGGGAACTATGGCTACACCTTC.

V and J are TRBV27 and TRBJ2-5; 12 bases align to TRBD2. V dropped 5 bases and J dropped 2; count of bases not matched to a gene: 6. There are 16 residues in the CDR3. Germline V CDR1 and CDR2: MNHEY, SMNVEV (reference sequence). CDR3 loop: CASSPTSGGPQETQYF. The CDR3 nucleotides read TGTGCCAGCAGTCCGACTAGCGGGGGACCGCAAGAGACCCAGTACTTC.

V is TRBV5-4 and J is TRBJ1-2; 11 nucleotides align to TRBD1. Trimming at V came to 0 bases and at J to 4 bases, leaving 5 bases not matched to a gene. Germline-derived CDR1 and CDR2 are SGHNT and YYREEE (reference sequence). This CDR3 has 16 residues. The chain's CDR3 is CASSLGTGGDGYGYTF. For the CDR3, the DNA is TGTGCCAGCAGCTTGGGGACAGGGGGCGATGGCTATGGCTACACCTTC. Using reference TRBV5-4 and TRBJ1-2 for the parts outside the CDR3, the full variable domain is ETGVTQSPTHLIKTRGQQVTLRCSSQSGHNTVSWYQQALGQGPQFIFQYYREEENGRGNFPPRFSGLQFPNYSSELNVNALELDDSALYLCASSLGTGGDGYGYTFGSGTRLTVV.

This clone has more than one count but fewer than ten. V is TRBV6-5 and J is TRBJ1-2, with 8 bases aligning to TRBD1. This CDR3 is built from 16 residues. Looked up from germline, CDR1 is MNHEY and CDR2 is SVGAGI. V lost 0 bases to trimming and J lost 7 bases; unmatched junction nucleotides: 10. CDR3 region: CASSYSGTGLRGGYTF. The CDR3 region has the DNA TGTGCCAGCAGTTACTCAGGGACAGGCCTTAGGGGTGGCTACACCTTC.

This rearrangement joins TRBV6-5 to TRBJ1-2; perhaps TRBD1 as D (5 bases). The CDR3 is 13 amino acids. CDR1 is MNHEY and CDR2 is SVGAGI in the germline V gene. V was pared by 6 bases and J by 8 bases, with 16 bases between. CDR3 nucleotide sequence: TGTGCCAGCAGCCCCACACCGGGGGGAGGCTACACCTTC. It encodes CASSPTPGGGYTF.

This chain uses TRBV7-9 with TRBJ1-4; the match to TRBD1 covers 8 bases. Germline trimming cut 4 bases from V and 7 bases from J; bases unmatched to any gene: 5. The CDR3 spans 14 residues. CDR1 and CDR2 from the germline V gene are SEHNR and FQNEAQ (reference sequence). The CDR3 protein is CASSSTGGGEKLFF. CDR3 DNA sequence: TGTGCCAGCAGCTCAACAGGGGGAGGTGAAAAACTGTTTTTT.

This chain joins TRBV6-6 and TRBJ1-1; 10 bases agree with TRBD1. The V segment lost 2 bases and the J segment 8 bases; nucleotides outside the gene matches: 8. The CDR3 spans 15 residues. The germline CDR1 and CDR2 sequences are MNHNY and SVGAGI (reference sequence). CDR3 sequence reads: CASSYKTGGGSEAFF. The CDR3 bases are TGTGCCAGCAGTTACAAGACAGGGGGCGGCTCCGAAGCTTTCTTT.

J is TRBJ1-6 and V is TRBV12-3 or TRBV12-4; D may be TRBD1 (5 bases). CDR3 length: 13 amino acids. V lost 3 bases and J lost 8, with 8 bases in between. The CDR3 reads CASSFGGDSPLHF. The CDR3 DNA sequence: TGTGCCAGCAGTTTTGGGGGGGATTCACCCCTCCACTTT.

This sequence joins TRBV10-3 and TRBJ1-2, with TRBD1 as a possible D gene (6 bases). V shed 6 bases and J shed 2 bases, with 13 bases lying between them. The V gene's germline CDR1 is ENHRY and CDR2 SYGVKD. This CDR3 has 14 residues. The CDR3, as DNA: TGTGCCATCAGGCCGACAGGATTAAACTATGGCTACACCTTC. As protein: CAIRPTGLNYGYTF.

The CDR3 coding sequence is TGTGCCAGCAGTGATACGGGACACCGAACGGGCTACACCTTC. Translating gives CASSDTGHRTGYTF. V usage is TRBV6-6 and J usage is TRBJ1-2; TRBD1 is a possible D gene (6 bases). Germline assignment: CDR1 MNHNY and CDR2 SVGAGI (reference sequence). CDR3 length equals 14 residues. V was trimmed by 5 bases and J by 8 bases, leaving 18 bases between them.

This clone has a single count. The chain is built from TRBV10-2 and TRBJ2-6; no definite D call. The V end lost 4 bases, the J end lost 1 base, and 11 bases lay between the germline ends. The germline V gene encodes CDR1 WSHSY and CDR2 SAAADI. The CDR3 covers 16 residues. In DNA, the CDR3 is TGCGCCAGCAGTGTGGCGGTCCTGTCTGGGGCCAACGTCCTGACTTTC. Translation: CASSVAVLSGANVLTF.

The chain carries TRBV27 and TRBJ2-2, with 7 bases lining up with TRBD1. CDR1 and CDR2 (germline): MNHEY, SMNVEV (reference sequence). The CDR3 contains 20 residues. The trim removed 0 bases at V and 7 bases at J, leaving 20 bases unmatched. CDR3 sequence reads: CASSLSPVYVIQGHGGELFF. The CDR3 DNA is TGTGCCAGCAGTTTATCCCCGGTGTACGTGATACAGGGGCATGGCGGGGAGCTGTTTTTT.

The V and J genes are TRBV30 and TRBJ2-1, with D tentatively TRBD1 (6 bases). Germline V CDR1 and CDR2: GTSNPN, SVGIG (reference sequence). The ends were cut back, 3 bases at V and 6 bases at J, with 9 bases in the middle. The CDR3 contains 12 residues. The CDR3 here is CAWSGQFNEQFF. The CDR3 bases are TGTGCCTGGAGCGGACAGTTCAATGAGCAGTTCTTC.

The chain employs TRBV11-2 and TRBJ1-6; TRBD1 agrees at 8 bases. J gave up 9 bases and V 4 bases, and 8 bases lay outside the gene matches. This CDR3 region has 15 residues. The germline V gene has CDR1 SGHAT and CDR2 FQNNGV. DNA of the CDR3: TGTGCCAGCAGCTCAACACAGGGGGTTGGTTCACCCCTCCACTTT. As protein: CASSSTQGVGSPLHF.

A word on this clone: The sample carries other DNA sequences with the same CDR3. This chain links TRBV5-1 with TRBJ2-5, with 8 bases matching TRBD1. Germline loops: CDR1 SGHRS, CDR2 YFSETQ. The ends lost 4 bases at V and 2 bases at J; junction bases unmatched: 4. The CDR3 contains 14 residues. The CDR3 loop is CASSTGQGQETQYF. In DNA form, the CDR3 reads TGCGCCAGCAGCACCGGACAGGGACAAGAGACCCAGTACTTC. The variable domain in full, with the rest retrieved from reference TRBV5-1 and TRBJ2-5, is KAGVTQTPRYLIKTRGQQVTLSCSPISGHRSVSWYQQTPGQGLQFLFEYFSETQRNKGNFPGRFSGRQFSNSRSEMNVSTLELGDSALYLCASSTGQGQETQYFGPGTRLLVL.

The chain recombines TRBV29-1 with TRBJ2-7; 7 nucleotides align to TRBD2. The junction had 9 bases not matched to a gene; V was cut back by 6 bases and J by 4 bases. Germline V gene lookup returns CDR1 SQVTM and CDR2 ANQGSEA. The CDR3 loop spans 13 amino acids. CDR3: CSVSAGVSYEQYF. The CDR3 bases are TGCAGCGTGAGTGCGGGGGTATCTTACGAGCAGTACTTC.

This clone was seen once. The sample carries other DNA sequences with the same CDR3. This chain uses TRBV9 with TRBJ1-1, with D possibly being TRBD1 (5 bases). Trimming stripped 0 bases from V and 3 bases from J, with 6 bases between. The CDR3 spans 13 residues. Germline V lookup: CDR1 SGDLS, CDR2 YYNGEE. CDR3 residues: CASSVAGHTEAFF. CDR3 in DNA: TGTGCCAGCAGCGTAGCAGGGCACACTGAAGCTTTCTTT.

The chain employs TRBV19 and TRBJ1-5; no reliable D call. Looked up from germline, CDR1 is LNHDA and CDR2 is SQIVND (reference sequence). Trimming took off 11 bases at V and 0 bases at J, with 20 bases between the two ends. This CDR3 contains 16 residues. CDR3 sequence: CAVRSTTSYSNQPQHF. Written as DNA, the CDR3 is TGTGCCGTTAGATCGACTACCAGCTATAGCAATCAGCCCCAGCATTTT.

The chain uses TRBV18 and TRBJ1-2, with 9 bases identical to TRBD1. The CDR3 loop spans 15 amino acids. V lost 3 bases and J lost 4; bases outside the gene matches: 6. Germline values: CDR1 KGHSH, CDR2 LQKENI. CDR3 in DNA: TGTGCCAGCTCACCCCCTGGGACAGGGAGCTATGGCTACACCTTC. It translates to CASSPPGTGSYGYTF.

The chain's CDR3 is CASRLLQGFNQPQHF. CDR3 coding DNA: TGTGCCAGCAGACTATTACAGGGTTTCAATCAGCCCCAGCATTTT. The chain has TRBV2 and TRBJ1-5, with D perhaps matching TRBD1 (6 bases). V was cut by 6 bases and J by 3 bases, with 15 bases left in between. The length of the CDR3 is 15 residues. Germline V gene data show CDR1 as SNHLY and CDR2 as FYNNEI.

This sequence joins TRBV27 and TRBJ1-6; possible D gene TRBD1, 6 bases. The CDR3 sequence is 14 residues long. Trimming shortened V by 6 bases and J by 8 bases, and 14 bases separated the two germline ends. Germline loops: CDR1 MNHEY, CDR2 SMNVEV (reference sequence). CDR3 DNA sequence: TGTGCCAGCAGCCCGGACTGGACAGATTCACCCCTCCACTTT. This codes for CASSPDWTDSPLHF.

This chain links TRBV15 with TRBJ2-4; TRBD2 aligns across 8 bases. The CDR3 loop spans 16 amino acids. J gave up 3 bases and V 5 bases, and 9 bases lay outside the gene matches. From germline, CDR1 is LNHNV and CDR2 YYDKDF (reference sequence). CDR3 bases: TGTGCCACCAGCCCCGGGGGGGCCGGGGGCAAAAACATTCAGTACTTC. It encodes CATSPGGAGGKNIQYF.

The J gene is TRBJ2-7, the V gene TRBV6-2 or TRBV6-3, with unresolved D. CDR3 length: 12 amino acids. Germline CDR1 and CDR2: MNHEY and SVGEGT. Trimming cost V 2 bases and J 7 bases, with 9 bases left between them. CDR3 coding DNA: TGTGCCAGCAGTTACGGGCCGCGAGAGCAGTACTTC. The encoded protein is CASSYGPREQYF.

The chain links TRBV12-3 or TRBV12-4 to TRBJ1-1; no definite D call. The V end was cut by 5 bases, the J end by 3 bases, with 10 bases between. The CDR3 sequence is 13 residues long. The CDR3 spells CASSDNKYTEAFF. The CDR3 nucleotides read TGTGCCAGCAGTGACAACAAATACACTGAAGCTTTCTTT.

This chain links TRBV19 with TRBJ2-7; 8 bases line up with TRBD2. V shed 2 bases and J 1 base; nucleotides not matched to a gene: 7. The CDR3 length is 16 residues. Germline V gene lookup returns CDR1 LNHDA and CDR2 SQIVND (reference sequence). DNA for the CDR3: TGTGCCAGTAGTATACGAGCTAGCGGGCCGTCCTACGAGCAGTACTTC. Translating it yields CASSIRASGPSYEQYF.

The V and J genes are TRBV7-8 and TRBJ1-5, with 9 bases lining up with TRBD1. This CDR3 comprises 15 residues. The germline gives CDR1 SGHVS, CDR2 FQNEAQ. V shed 4 bases and J 3 bases; nucleotides not matched to a gene: 4. CDR3 nucleotides: TGTGCCAGCAGCTCCGGGACAGGGATCAATCAGCCCCAGCATTTT. Encoded protein: CASSSGTGINQPQHF.

The count of this clone is one. The chain links TRBV19 to TRBJ1-5, with 8 bases lining up with TRBD1. Unmatched junction bases numbered 7, after V lost 3 bases and J lost 6 bases. CDR3 size: 15 residues. Germline V CDR1 and CDR2: LNHDA, SQIVND (reference sequence). The CDR3 protein is CASSIGQGSGQPQHF. The CDR3 nucleotides read TGTGCCAGTAGTATCGGACAGGGAAGCGGTCAGCCCCAGCATTTT.

The V and J genes are TRBV19 and TRBJ1-6; 9 nucleotides line up with TRBD1. Germline V gives CDR1 LNHDA, CDR2 SQIVND (reference sequence). The CDR3 has 14 amino acids. Losses at the gene ends were 5 bases for V and 9 bases for J; bases not matched to a gene: 5. The CDR3 region is CASSVGTGSSPLHF. The DNA of the CDR3 is TGTGCCAGTAGTGTGGGGACAGGGTCTTCACCCCTCCACTTT.

The J gene is TRBJ1-5, the V gene TRBV12-3 or TRBV12-4, with 7 positions matching TRBD1. The CDR3 runs to 13 residues. V shed 6 bases, J shed 7 bases, and the junction held 6 bases outside the gene matches. The CDR3 nucleotides read TGTGCCAGCAGCCCAGGGGGTGGACAGCCCCAGCATTTT. It is translated as CASSPGGGQPQHF.

The chain joins TRBV27 to TRBJ1-5; no clear D gene. Germline CDR1 and CDR2: MNHEY and SMNVEV (reference sequence). The CDR3 loop spans 14 amino acids. The germline V and J ends were trimmed by 1 base and 2 bases, with 6 bases remaining between them. This CDR3 is CASSLLGGNQPQHF. CDR3 bases: TGTGCCAGCAGTTTATTGGGAGGCAATCAGCCCCAGCATTTT.